The 21 T cell receptor beta chains below all came from one sample that was sequenced in a study of OX40 agonist ivuxolimab in advanced cancers. TCRdb's table, derived via immunoSEQ multiplex PCR, lists solely in-frame clones and lacks some. The sample lists approximately 80,000 clones; about nine tenths were seen once. The input for sequencing was CD4+ or CD8+ T cells sorted from blood, taken in a trial of the OX40 agonist ivuxolimab. Receptors were obtained from an adult with an advanced solid tumor such as melanoma, head and neck, liver or kidney cancer.

This clone is a singleton in its sample. The chain uses TRBV6-5 and TRBJ1-3, with D hard to call. V was trimmed by 1 base and J by 0 bases, leaving 10 bases between them. From germline, CDR1 is MNHEY and CDR2 SVGAGI. The CDR3 totals 16 residues. CDR3 nucleotide sequence: TGTGCCAGCAGTTACTTCCATGTCAGCTCTGGAAACACCATATATTTT. This codes for CASSYFHVSSGNTIYF.

The rearrangement joins TRBV9 to TRBJ2-3; 9 bases line up with TRBD1. The CDR3 runs 16 residues. Germline CDR1 SGDLS, CDR2 YYNGEE. J was trimmed by 2 bases and V by 4 bases; bases with no gene match: 8. Here the CDR3 reads CASSPRTGAITDTQYF. CDR3 DNA: TGTGCCAGCAGCCCCCGGACAGGGGCTATCACAGATACGCAGTATTTT.

This chain links TRBV10-3 with TRBJ2-1; 10 bases line up with TRBD2. V lost 6 bases to trimming and J lost 4 bases; unmatched junction nucleotides: 9. CDR3 size: 16 residues. Germline V gene lookup returns CDR1 ENHRY and CDR2 SYGVKD. The CDR3 here is CAIRKAGLADYNEQFF. CDR3 coding DNA: TGTGCCATCAGGAAAGCCGGACTAGCGGATTACAATGAGCAGTTCTTC.

The chain couples TRBV5-1 to TRBJ2-7, with 7 bases lining up with TRBD1. The CDR3 loop spans 14 amino acids. Germline V CDR1 and CDR2: SGHRS, YFSETQ. V shed 4 bases, J shed 6 bases, and the junction held 10 bases outside the gene matches. CDR3 sequence (DNA): TGCGCCAGCAGCACGGACAGGCTCGGTCTCGAGCAGTACTTC. Amino acid sequence: CASSTDRLGLEQYF.

The V gene is TRBV7-8, the J gene TRBJ2-1, with D tentatively TRBD2 (5 bases). The germline gives CDR1 SGHVS, CDR2 FQNEAQ. The CDR3 loop spans 14 amino acids. Trimming stripped 8 bases from V and 8 bases from J, with 19 bases between. CDR3 DNA sequence: TGTGCCAGCGACGCTTTGTCGGTCGGGGATGAGCAGTTCTTC. Residues: CASDALSVGDEQFF.

The gene calls are TRBV2 and TRBJ2-2; 8 bases align to TRBD1. The CDR3 consists of 16 residues. The germline gives CDR1 SNHLY, CDR2 FYNNEI. V was pared by 3 bases and J by 4 bases, with 7 bases of the junction left unmatched. CDR3: CASSDGRGLFTGELFF. DNA of the CDR3: TGTGCCAGCAGTGATGGCAGGGGGCTCTTCACCGGGGAGCTGTTTTTT.

The chain joins TRBV11-2 to TRBJ2-2, with D hard to call. CDR1 and CDR2 (germline): SGHAT, FQNNGV. Trimming took 5 bases from V and 5 from J, leaving 15 bases between them. There are 15 residues in the CDR3. CDR3: CASSTGVLETGELFF. The DNA of the CDR3 is TGTGCCAGCAGCACCGGCGTGTTGGAGACCGGGGAGCTGTTTTTT.

V gene TRBV30 combines with J gene TRBJ2-1, with D perhaps TRBD2 (6 bases). The CDR3 has 14 residues. Germline-derived CDR1 and CDR2 are GTSNPN and SVGIG (reference sequence). V was shortened by 4 bases and J by 4 bases, with 14 bases between the two germline ends. DNA for the CDR3: TGTGCCTGGATGGGCGGGACCAATTACAATGAGCAGTTCTTC. Translation gives CAWMGGTNYNEQFF.

The chain recombines TRBV5-1 with TRBJ1-2; 8 bases line up with TRBD1. This CDR3 has 18 residues. Germline V gene data show CDR1 as SGHRS and CDR2 as YFSETQ. V trimming: 3 bases; J trimming: 5 bases; junction bases outside the gene matches: 18. DNA of the CDR3: TGCGCCAGCAGCTCGATGTACGGACAGGGCCTAACGGGGTATGGCTACACCTTC. This translates into CASSSMYGQGLTGYGYTF.

The rearrangement uses TRBV28 and TRBJ1-1; D is perhaps TRBD1 (6 bases). The CDR3 has 14 amino acids. Trimming removed 3 bases from V and 1 base from J, with 9 bases in between. Germline CDR1 and CDR2: MDHEN and SYDVKM. CDR3 nucleotide sequence: TGTGCCAGCAGTTTTAGGGGGGAGAACACTGAAGCTTTCTTT. Translated: CASSFRGENTEAFF.

V usage is TRBV5-1 and J usage is TRBJ2-2; tentative D call: TRBD2 (5 bases). The ends were cut back, 0 bases at V and 6 bases at J, with 12 bases in the middle. This CDR3 has 15 residues. Germline values: CDR1 SGHRS, CDR2 YFSETQ. In nucleotides, the CDR3 is TGCGCCAGCAGCTTGGGCGCGGGTAGGTCCGGGGAGCTGTTTTTT. Protein: CASSLGAGRSGELFF.

This rearrangement joins TRBV14 to TRBJ2-7; D unresolved. CDR3 length: 11 residues. V was cut by 1 base and J by 6 bases, with 4 bases left in between. CDR1 is SGHDN and CDR2 is FVKESK in the germline V gene. CDR3 coding DNA: TGTGCCAGCAGCCAAGTGGGCGAGCAGTACTTC. Its protein product is CASSQVGEQYF.

The genes are TRBV2 and TRBJ2-7; D is possibly TRBD1 or TRBD2 (5 bases each). V gave up 5 bases and J gave up 0 bases, with 11 bases separating them. Germline CDR1 and CDR2: SNHLY and FYNNEI. The CDR3 spans 14 residues. The CDR3 is CASSFGASSYEQYF. For the CDR3, the DNA is TGTGCCAGCAGTTTCGGGGCCTCCTCCTACGAGCAGTACTTC. The entire variable domain, with the rest obtained from reference TRBV2 and TRBJ2-7, is as follows: EPEVTQTPSHQVTQMGQEVILRCVPISNHLYFYWYRQILGQKVEFLVSFYNNEISEKSEIFDDQFSVERPDGSNFTLKIRSTKLEDSAMYFCASSFGASSYEQYFGPGTRLTVT.

The chain carries TRBV7-3 and TRBJ1-2, with 8 bases lining up with TRBD1. Looked up from germline, CDR1 is SGHTA and CDR2 is FQGTGA. The CDR3 is 13 residues long. V lost 5 bases to trimming and J lost 8 bases; unmatched junction nucleotides: 7. CDR3 amino acids: CASSMTGVDGYTF. DNA for the CDR3: TGTGCCAGCAGCATGACAGGGGTGGACGGCTACACCTTC.

The V and J genes are TRBV6-6 and TRBJ1-5, with unresolved D. The CDR3 covers 14 residues. Germline V lookup: CDR1 MNHNY, CDR2 SVGAGI (reference sequence). V was shortened by 6 bases and J by 2 bases, with 11 bases between the two germline ends. This CDR3 is CASRKDGGNQPQHF. In nucleotides, the CDR3 is TGTGCCAGCAGGAAAGATGGCGGCAATCAGCCCCAGCATTTT.

J is TRBJ2-1 and V is TRBV21-1; the table gives TRBD1 as D, unverified against the DNA. TRBV21-1 is a recognized pseudogene. The CDR3 spans 16 residues. As DNA, the CDR3 is TGTGCCAGCAGCAAAAACTTCCGGACAGGCTACAATGAGCAGTTCTTC. Translated: CASSKNFRTGYNEQFF.

V gene TRBV11-2 combines with J gene TRBJ2-5; D gene uncertain. The CDR3 has 13 residues. Germline-derived CDR1 and CDR2 are SGHAT and FQNNGV. Trimming removed 4 bases at V and 7 bases at J, with 13 bases between. CDR3 loop: CASSSRVPGTQYF. CDR3 DNA: TGTGCCAGCAGCTCGCGTGTTCCGGGGACCCAGTACTTC.

In nucleotides, the CDR3 is TGTGCCAGTAGTCGGGACAGGGGGAGCAATTTTTACAATGAGCAGTTCTTC. Translation gives CASSRDRGSNFYNEQFF. The V gene is TRBV19, the J gene TRBJ2-1; TRBD1 agrees at 11 bases. Germline loops: CDR1 LNHDA, CDR2 SQIVND (reference sequence). V gave up 5 bases and J gave up 4 bases; unmatched junction bases: 10. The CDR3 sequence is 17 residues long.

This clone occurred a few times. This chain joins TRBV29-1 and TRBJ2-1; TRBD2 is a possible D gene (5 bases). CDR1 is SQVTM and CDR2 is ANQGSEA in the germline V gene. Deletions cut 8 bases from V and 7 bases from J, with 18 bases between. The CDR3 is 13 amino acids. For the CDR3, the DNA is TGCAGCTTCCACTGGGCTAGGAGGAATGAGCAGTTCTTC. Its translation: CSFHWARRNEQFF.

This chain uses TRBV7-9 with TRBJ1-5, with TRBD1 identical over 8 bases. Germline CDR1 reads SEHNR; CDR2 reads FQNEAQ (reference sequence). The CDR3 length is 15 residues. Trimming took 2 bases from V and 6 from J; bases not matched to a gene: 6. The CDR3 nucleotides are TGTGCCAGCAGCTTAAGTCAGGGGGCCGGTCAGCCCCAGCATTTT. Protein: CASSLSQGAGQPQHF.

The chain couples TRBV19 to TRBJ1-1; possibly TRBD1 for D (5 bases). CDR1 and CDR2 (germline): LNHDA, SQIVND (reference sequence). Trimming shortened V by 6 bases and J by 11 bases, and 16 bases separated the two germline ends. The CDR3 consists of 12 residues. CDR3: CASRYDTGGAFF. In DNA, the CDR3 is TGTGCCAGTAGATACGACACAGGAGGTGCTTTCTTT. Supplemented by reference TRBV19 and TRBJ1-1, the full variable domain reads DGGITQSPKYLFRKEGQNVTLSCEQNLNHDAMYWYRQDPGQGLRLIYYSQIVNDFQKGDIAEGYSVSREKKESFPLTVTSAQKNPTAFYLCASRYDTGGAFFGQGTRLTVV.